What follows are 11 T cell receptor beta chains derived from one specimen sequenced in a study of CD8+ T cells in alopecia areata. Treatment in this sample: oral pan-JAK inhibitor, 5-10 mg twice daily. Extracted from the samples, RNA was reverse transcribed into cDNA to serve as the sequencing template. Here immunoSEQ multiplex PCR was the method, and the copy in TCRdb shows in-frame clones only, minus some. The sample has approximately 210,000 clones, roughly 66% seen once. The sequencing used CD4+ T cells sorted from blood, collected around week 46, from a patient treated with tofacitinib. All receptors come from a human donor with alopecia areata.

This rearrangement joins TRBV30 to TRBJ1-1, with TRBD1 matching over 8 bases. Trimming took 6 bases from V and 5 from J; bases not matched to a gene: 8. The germline CDR1 and CDR2 sequences are GTSNPN and SVGIG (reference sequence). The CDR3 loop spans 13 amino acids. This chain's CDR3 is CACHRGAGTEAFF. CDR3 in DNA: TGTGCCTGCCACAGGGGGGCCGGGACTGAAGCTTTCTTT.

The chain has TRBV18 and TRBJ2-5; D ambiguous. V was shortened by 1 base and J by 5 bases, with 11 bases between the two germline ends. CDR3 length: 14 amino acids. Germline-derived CDR1 and CDR2 are KGHSH and LQKENI. The CDR3 DNA reads TGTGCCAGCTCACCACTCGGCGCATCGGAGACCCAGTACTTC. Translated: CASSPLGASETQYF.

This rearrangement joins TRBV9 to TRBJ2-3, with D tentatively TRBD1 (6 bases). The germline V and J ends were trimmed by 4 bases and 6 bases, with 9 bases remaining between them. Germline assignment: CDR1 SGDLS and CDR2 YYNGEE. This CDR3 has 12 amino acids. CDR3 bases: TGTGCCAGCAGCCCAGGGGACGATACGCAGTATTTT. It is translated as CASSPGDDTQYF.

This chain links TRBV11-2 with TRBJ2-6; 12 bases line up with TRBD1. V shed 5 bases and J 3 bases; nucleotides not matched to a gene: 8. The germline V gene has CDR1 SGHAT and CDR2 FQNNGV. CDR3 length: 18 residues. CDR3 bases: TGTGCCAGCAGCATGGGACAGGGGGCGTTAAGTGGGGCCAACGTCCTGACTTTC. Residues: CASSMGQGALSGANVLTF.

The rearrangement joins TRBV15 to TRBJ1-6, with TRBD1 as a possible D gene (6 bases). CDR3 size: 13 residues. Germline CDR1 reads LNHNV; CDR2 reads YYDKDF (reference sequence). Deletions cut 10 bases from V and 7 bases from J, with 14 bases between. CDR3 bases: TGTGCCAGTTCGGGACAAGAAAATTCACCCCTCCACTTT. Translating it yields CASSGQENSPLHF.

The V call is TRBV28, the J call TRBJ1-4, with D possibly TRBD1 on 6 matching bases. This CDR3 is built from 13 residues. Germline-derived CDR1 and CDR2 are MDHEN and SYDVKM. The ends were cut back, 5 bases at V and 6 bases at J, with 10 bases in the middle. The DNA of the CDR3 is TGTGCCAGCAGTCCACAGGGTTATGAAAAACTGTTTTTT. It specifies CASSPQGYEKLFF.

This clone came up a few times. The rearrangement uses TRBV30 and TRBJ1-5; no clear D. Germline V gene lookup returns CDR1 GTSNPN and CDR2 SVGIG (reference sequence). V lost 0 bases and J 4 bases, leaving 7 bases between the germline ends. CDR3 size: 13 residues. The CDR3 nucleotides read TGTGCCTGGAGTGTACTGGGGAATCAGCCCCAGCATTTT. The encoded protein is CAWSVLGNQPQHF.

This rearrangement joins TRBV25-1 to TRBJ2-7; D tentatively reads TRBD1 or TRBD2 (6 bases each). There are 14 residues in the CDR3. Germline V gene sequence: CDR1 MGHDK, CDR2 SYGVNS. The germline V and J ends were trimmed by 5 bases and 2 bases, with 13 bases remaining between them. The CDR3 nucleotides read TGTGCCAGCAGTAAGGAGGGGGGCACCTACGAGCAGTACTTC. Encoded protein: CASSKEGGTYEQYF.

The table lists this clone with a count of one. V usage is TRBV7-3 and J usage is TRBJ2-1; unclear D gene. Trimming removed 2 bases at V and 6 bases at J, with 8 bases between. Looked up from germline, CDR1 is SGHTA and CDR2 is FQGTGA. CDR3 size: 13 residues. The CDR3 protein is CASSLGLSNEQFF. In DNA, the CDR3 is TGTGCCAGCAGCTTAGGCCTGAGCAATGAGCAGTTCTTC.

This chain connects TRBV11-2 to TRBJ2-4; D remains unclear. The CDR3 is 13 amino acids. The V gene's germline CDR1 is SGHAT and CDR2 FQNNGV. Trimming stripped 2 bases from V and 2 bases from J, with 4 bases between. CDR3 sequence (DNA): TGTGCCAGCAGCTTACAATCCAAAAACATTCAGTACTTC. It encodes CASSLQSKNIQYF.

This chain uses TRBV29-1 with TRBJ1-2; D gene ambiguous. Germline V gives CDR1 SQVTM, CDR2 ANQGSEA. The CDR3 runs to 12 residues. Deletions cut 7 bases from V and 4 bases from J, with 13 bases between. CDR3 sequence: CSASFSAYGYTF. CDR3 DNA sequence: TGCAGCGCGTCATTTTCTGCCTATGGCTACACCTTC.